This T cell receptor beta chain emerged from a study of liver allograft versus peripheral blood T cells. About the research overall: Recipients' peripheral blood supplied the T cell receptor repertoires against which those in transplanted livers were compared.

Relative to its sample, this clonotype is medium-sized. Its antigen is not known. Using its own MiXCR run on the reads, TCRdb lists one record per CDR3 protein. The sample records some 10,000 distinct CDR3 sequences, less than 20% being singletons. Study-level findings and limits: Peripheral blood T cell receptor repertoires reportedly differed from those found within liver allografts.

This TCR derives from a human patient who had a liver transplant. The graft donor may have contributed some T cells.

CDR3 loop: CAISFGLMNTEAFF. CDR3 nucleotide sequence: TGTGCCATCAGTTTTGGCCTCATGAACACTGAAGCTTTCTTT. The genes are TRBV10-3 and TRBJ1-1; D remains ambiguous. From germline, CDR1 is ENHRY and CDR2 SYGVKD. Between the trimmed V and J ends, which lost 5 bases and 0 bases, there was a span of 10 bases. The CDR3 contains 14 residues.